The text below deals with one T cell receptor (beta chain). Its antigen remains undetermined. The input lacks base qualities; no much larger clone sits a single base away. Compared with germline, V lacks 3 bases and J lacks 7 bases; bases without a gene match: 16. The germline V gene (reference sequence) gives CDR1 as SEHNR and CDR2 as FQNEAQ. From cysteine to phenylalanine, the CDR3 is 19 amino acids long. CDR3 DNA is the only sequence kept; it has 57 bases, read in frame from the first base. The data were taken from a study of OX40 agonist ivuxolimab in advanced cancers. The study in broad terms: Ivuxolimab, which targeted the costimulatory receptor OX40 (CD134), was an agonistic, fully human IgG2 monoclonal antibody. Intravenous ivuxolimab was administered to patients every 2 weeks at six dose levels: 0.01, 0.1, 0.3, 1.5, 3 and 10 mg/kg. The paper describes the monotherapy dose-escalation part (N of about 55 patients) of the phase I trial of ivuxolimab. In the dose-escalation cohort, 70% to 85% of patients were male, and the mean age was roughly 60 years, with a range of about 23 to 90. The purpose of peripheral TCRbeta sequencing was to test whether ivuxolimab changed TCR sequence diversity and led to clonal T-cell expansion. Partial responses occurred in three dose-escalation patients, of whom one had hepatocellular carcinoma and two had cutaneous melanoma. Among the roughly 50 dose-escalation patients, 19 had hepatocellular carcinoma, roughly 15 melanoma, 9 renal cell carcinoma and 9 head and neck cancer. Patients were allowed to have had prior anti-PD-1, anti-PD-L1 or anti-CTLA-4 therapy, and approximately 41% of the dose-escalation patients had previously received checkpoint inhibitors.

What the study reported, not specific to this receptor: Which antigens the clonally expanded peripheral T cells were specific for was not determined. In the 0.1-3.0 mg/kg groups, partial responders were among the patients with the lowest normalized peripheral clonal expansion, particularly in CD8+ T cells. Low levels of normalized T-cell clonal expansion were also shown by some nonresponding patients. At doses of 0.1 to 3.0 mg/kg, clonal expansion of both CD4+ and CD8+ blood T cells was observed from baseline to week 6. After ivuxolimab, expanded clones were on average more numerous among CD8+ T cells than among CD4+ T cells.

Genomic DNA was isolated from the sorted cells so that the TCRbeta CDR3 region could be sequenced. The immunoSEQ Assay was used for sequencing of TCRbeta CDR3 regions. This is the immuneACCESS table as TCRdb keeps it, with only in-frame sequences that have V and J called. A part of the clones is gone; compared with another copy, unresolved V genes explain less than half, and the rest is unexplained. Present in this sample are about 35,000 clones, around 92% of which were seen just once. The biggest ten clones account for around 35% of the sample. The trial excluded patients who had a history of autoimmune disease or who were on systemic immunosuppression. In every dose cohort, peripheral blood was drawn for TCR sequencing at baseline, cycle 4 day 1, and cycle 7 day 1. The samples were drawn from a first-in-human, open-label, multicenter phase I dose-escalation trial of ivuxolimab. Adults with locally advanced or metastatic melanoma, renal cell, hepatocellular, or head and neck squamous cell carcinoma were enrolled in the trial. Before TCR sequencing, CD4+ T cells and CD8+ T cells from peripheral blood were sorted into separate populations.

Here the sequenced sample was CD4+ or CD8+ T cells sorted from blood, taken in a trial of the OX40 agonist ivuxolimab. The receptor was isolated from an adult with an advanced solid tumor such as melanoma, head and neck, liver or kidney cancer. The chain is encoded by TRBV7-9 joined to TRBJ2-1, and TRBD2 aligns with 12 junction nucleotides. The nucleotide sequence is given as TGTGCCAGCAGCTTCTTAGGACTAGCGGGAACACGGGTTGGTAATGAGCAGTTCTTC. Translated, it gives CASSFLGLAGTRVGNEQFF.